This T cell receptor beta chain was sequenced in a study of blood T cell repertoires in COVID-19. Data came from immunoSEQ multiplex PCR; TCRdb stores just in-frame clones and leaves some out. The sample holds 68,000 or so clones, about 86% seen once. There are 15 residues in the CDR3. V shed 1 base and J shed 4 bases, with 10 bases lying between them. In germline, CDR1 is SGHNT, CDR2 YENEEA. Input material: peripheral blood. The chain has TRBV11-3 and TRBJ2-2; a possible D gene is TRBD2 (7 bases). The TCR was taken from a man aged 45-65 years with acute or convalescent COVID-19. The CDR3 nucleotides are TGTGCCAGCAGCTTAGGGCGGGGGCGCACCGGGGAGCTGTTTTTT. It encodes CASSLGRGRTGELFF. Filled out from reference TRBV11-3 and TRBJ2-2, the complete variable domain reads EAGVVQSPRYKIIEKKQPVAFWCNPISGHNTLYWYLQNLGQGPELLIRYENEEAVDDSQLPKDRFSAERLKGVDSTLKIQPAELGDSAVYLCASSLGRGRTGELFFGEGSRLTVL.